This T cell receptor beta chain was profiled in a study of T-cell memory formation after mild COVID-19. Study-level results: Day 37-peaking second-wave clones had unconfirmed SARS-CoV-2 specificity.

UMIs and sample barcodes were carried by the TCR alpha and TCR beta cDNA libraries that 5'RACE produced using constant-segment primers. TCRdb reprocessed the 5' RACE reads via MiXCR and lists one record per CDR3 protein. Found here are hundreds of thousands of distinct CDR3 sequences, 15% to 20% of them singletons; the top ten hold approximately 20%. Per the germline V gene, CDR1 is MGHRA and CDR2 is YSYEKL. V shed 0 bases and J 8 bases; nucleotides not matched to a gene: 8. The CDR3 is 16 amino acids. About this clonotype itself: Antigen: not known.

Sequenced material: PBMCs or a T cell subset sorted from them (not recorded which). J is TRBJ2-1 and V is TRBV4-1, with 9 nucleotides matching TRBD2. The clonotype comes from a man aged 18 to 29 who had mild COVID-19 (a few samples of this study predate the infection). Cell type and time point are not known. This CDR3 reads CASSQDWRGGLYEQFF. The CDR3 DNA reads as TGCGCCAGCAGCCAAGATTGGCGGGGGGGCCTGTATGAGCAGTTCTTC.